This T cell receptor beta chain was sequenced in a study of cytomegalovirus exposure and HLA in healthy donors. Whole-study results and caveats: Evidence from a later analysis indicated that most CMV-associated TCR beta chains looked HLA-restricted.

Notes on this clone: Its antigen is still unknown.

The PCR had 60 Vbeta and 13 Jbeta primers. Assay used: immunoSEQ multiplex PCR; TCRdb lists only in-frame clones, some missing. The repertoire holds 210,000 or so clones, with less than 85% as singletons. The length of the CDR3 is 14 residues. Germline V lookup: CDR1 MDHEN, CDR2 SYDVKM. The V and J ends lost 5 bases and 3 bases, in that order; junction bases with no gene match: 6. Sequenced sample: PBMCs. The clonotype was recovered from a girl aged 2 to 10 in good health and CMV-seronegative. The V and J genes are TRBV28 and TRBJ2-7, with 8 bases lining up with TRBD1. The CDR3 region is CASSPTGAFYEQYF. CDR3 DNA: TGTGCCAGCAGTCCGACAGGGGCTTTCTACGAGCAGTACTTC.